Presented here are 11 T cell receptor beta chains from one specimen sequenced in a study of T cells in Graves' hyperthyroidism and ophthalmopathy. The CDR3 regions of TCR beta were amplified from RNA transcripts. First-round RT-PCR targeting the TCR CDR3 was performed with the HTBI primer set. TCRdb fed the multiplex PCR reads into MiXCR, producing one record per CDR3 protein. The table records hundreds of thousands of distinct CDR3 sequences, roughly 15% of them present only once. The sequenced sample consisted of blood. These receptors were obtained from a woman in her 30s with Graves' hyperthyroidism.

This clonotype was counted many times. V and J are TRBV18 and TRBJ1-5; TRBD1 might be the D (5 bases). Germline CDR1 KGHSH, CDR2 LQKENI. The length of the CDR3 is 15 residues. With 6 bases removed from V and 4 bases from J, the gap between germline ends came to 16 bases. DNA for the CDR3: TGTGCCAGCTCCCCTACGGTAGACAGAAATCAGCCCCAGCATTTT. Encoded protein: CASSPTVDRNQPQHF.

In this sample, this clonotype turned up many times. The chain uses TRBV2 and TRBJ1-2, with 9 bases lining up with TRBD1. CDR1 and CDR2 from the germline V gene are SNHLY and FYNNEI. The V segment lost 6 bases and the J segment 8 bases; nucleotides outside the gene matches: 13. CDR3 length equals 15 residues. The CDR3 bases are TGTGCCAGCAGGCCAGTACAGGGGGCCGGAGGAGGCTACACCTTC. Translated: CASRPVQGAGGGYTF.

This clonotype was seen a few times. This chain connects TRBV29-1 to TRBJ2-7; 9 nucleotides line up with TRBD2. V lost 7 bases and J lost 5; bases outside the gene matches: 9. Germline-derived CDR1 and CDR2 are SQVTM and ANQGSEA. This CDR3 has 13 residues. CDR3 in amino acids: CSARGGDLNEQYF. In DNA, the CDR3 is TGCAGCGCGCGGGGGGGCGACCTAAACGAGCAGTACTTC.

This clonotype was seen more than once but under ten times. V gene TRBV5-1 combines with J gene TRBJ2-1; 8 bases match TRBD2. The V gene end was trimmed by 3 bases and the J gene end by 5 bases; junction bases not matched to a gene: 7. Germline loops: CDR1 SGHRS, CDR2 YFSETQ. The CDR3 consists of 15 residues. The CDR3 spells CASSSARTSNNEQFF. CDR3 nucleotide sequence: TGCGCCAGCAGCTCCGCCCGGACTAGCAACAATGAGCAGTTCTTC.

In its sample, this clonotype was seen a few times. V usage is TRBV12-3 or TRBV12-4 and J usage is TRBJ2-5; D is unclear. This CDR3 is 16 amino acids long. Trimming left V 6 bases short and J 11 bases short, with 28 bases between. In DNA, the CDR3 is TGTGCCAGCAGCAACCCGAGCTCACCGGAGTCGAGTGTTCAGTACTTC. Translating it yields CASSNPSSPESSVQYF.

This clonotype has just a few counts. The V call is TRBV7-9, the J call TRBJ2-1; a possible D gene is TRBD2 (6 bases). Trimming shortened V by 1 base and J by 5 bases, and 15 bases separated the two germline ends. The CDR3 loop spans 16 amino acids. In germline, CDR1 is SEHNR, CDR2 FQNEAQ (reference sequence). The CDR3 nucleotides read TGTGCCAGCAGCTTAGTAGGCTGGGGCGGGGACAATGAGCAGTTCTTC. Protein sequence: CASSLVGWGGDNEQFF.

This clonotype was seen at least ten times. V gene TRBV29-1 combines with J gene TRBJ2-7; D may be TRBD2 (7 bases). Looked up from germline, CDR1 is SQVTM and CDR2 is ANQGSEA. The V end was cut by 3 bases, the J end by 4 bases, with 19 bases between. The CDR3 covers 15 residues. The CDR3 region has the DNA TGCAGCGTTGAGGGGGGGCGGTCTGGAGTTTACGAGCAGTACTTC. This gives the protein CSVEGGRSGVYEQYF.

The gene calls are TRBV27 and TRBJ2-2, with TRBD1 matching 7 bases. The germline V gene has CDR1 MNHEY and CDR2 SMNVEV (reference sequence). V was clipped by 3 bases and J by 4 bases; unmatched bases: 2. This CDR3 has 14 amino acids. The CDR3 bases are TGTGCCAGCAGTTTGGGACAGCTCACCGGGGAGCTGTTTTTT. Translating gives CASSLGQLTGELFF.

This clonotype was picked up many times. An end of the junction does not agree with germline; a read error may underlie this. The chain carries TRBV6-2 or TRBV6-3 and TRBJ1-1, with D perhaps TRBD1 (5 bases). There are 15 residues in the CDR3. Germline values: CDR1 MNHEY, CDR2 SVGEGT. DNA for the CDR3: TGTGCCAGCAGCCAAGACGCGGGGGGGAACCCTGAAGCTTTCTTT. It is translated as CASSQDAGGNPEAFF.

The CDR3 coding sequence is TGCGCCAGCAGCCAGCCCGGGTTATATGTAAATGAGCAGTTCTTC. As protein: CASSQPGLYVNEQFF. The chain recombines TRBV4-1 with TRBJ2-1; D remains unclear. The germline CDR1 and CDR2 sequences are MGHRA and YSYEKL. The CDR3 sequence is 15 residues long. V dropped 3 bases and J dropped 7 bases, with 16 bases sitting between them.

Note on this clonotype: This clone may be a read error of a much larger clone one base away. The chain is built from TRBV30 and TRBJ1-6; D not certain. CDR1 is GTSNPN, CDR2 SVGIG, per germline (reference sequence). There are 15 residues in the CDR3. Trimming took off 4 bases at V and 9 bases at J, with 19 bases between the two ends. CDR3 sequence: CAWTITLANSSPLHF. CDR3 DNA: TGTGCCTGGACCATAACGCTGGCGAATAGTTCACCCCTCCACTTT.